The TCR beta chain described here comes from a study of identical twins. In its sample, this clonotype was seen a few times. CDR1 SQVTM and CDR2 ANQGSEA come from the germline V gene. The CDR3 extends over 11 amino acids. Between the trimmed V and J ends, which lost 3 bases and 12 bases, there was a span of 12 bases. TCRdb re-derived calls from the 5' RACE reads in MiXCR, one entry per CDR3 protein. This sample yields approximately 500,000 distinct CDR3 sequences, of which around 24% are seen a single time; about 2.7% belongs to the top ten. The sample was also linked to a second study, of T cells expressing NK-cell markers.

This clonotype was obtained from a woman younger than 35 in good health. Sequenced input: CD4+ T cells sorted from blood. The V gene is TRBV29-1, the J gene TRBJ2-1; D may be TRBD2 (6 bases). Written as DNA, the CDR3 is TGCAGCGTTGACGCGGGACTGGGGCAGTTCTTC. This codes for CSVDAGLGQFF.